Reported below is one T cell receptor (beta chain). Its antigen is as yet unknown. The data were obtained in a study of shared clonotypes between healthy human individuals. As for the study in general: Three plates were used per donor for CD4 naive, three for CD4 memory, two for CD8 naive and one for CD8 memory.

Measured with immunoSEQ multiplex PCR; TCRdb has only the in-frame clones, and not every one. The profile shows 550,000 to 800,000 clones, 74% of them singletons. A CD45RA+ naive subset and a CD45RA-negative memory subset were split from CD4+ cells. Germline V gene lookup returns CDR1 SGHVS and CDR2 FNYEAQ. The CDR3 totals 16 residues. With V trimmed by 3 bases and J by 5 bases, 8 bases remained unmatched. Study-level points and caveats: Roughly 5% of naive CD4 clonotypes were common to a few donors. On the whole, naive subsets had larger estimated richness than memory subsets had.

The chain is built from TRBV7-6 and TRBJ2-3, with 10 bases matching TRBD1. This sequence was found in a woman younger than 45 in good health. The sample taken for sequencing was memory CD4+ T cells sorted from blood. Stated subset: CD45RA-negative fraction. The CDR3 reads CASSLGQGRRGDTQYF. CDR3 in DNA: TGTGCCAGCAGCTTGGGACAGGGGCGCCGGGGAGATACGCAGTATTTT.